This T cell receptor (beta chain) originates from a study of T cell repertoires in ileal Crohn's disease. Study-wide results and limits: Sorted CD8 T cells held more high-frequency clones than CD4.

The CDR3 runs to 14 residues. From germline, CDR1 is MNHNS and CDR2 SASEGT. Between the trimmed V and J ends, which lost 5 bases and 6 bases, there was a span of 13 bases. To note about this clone: Its cognate antigen is unknown.

Profiled with immunoSEQ multiplex PCR; TCRdb holds only in-frame clones, not every one. The profile covers 25,000 to 35,000 clones, with approximately 78% appearing a single time and around 5.5% taken by the ten largest. Eligibility required adulthood, ileal or ileocolonic Crohn's disease and indicated ileocolonic resection. The chain couples TRBV6-1 to TRBJ2-2; the D is unclear. Sequenced material: ileal tissue. The receptor's source is an adult with Crohn's disease. CDR3 loop: CASSLPPGPGELFF. CDR3 coding DNA: TGTGCCAGCAGTCTGCCCCCTGGGCCCGGGGAGCTGTTTTTT.